This T cell receptor (beta chain) was documented in a study of blood T cells in healthy people across ages. In the study overall: For every two T cells, template switching captured about one barcoded beta molecule.

Study results and limitations: Naive CD4+ cells and diversity were both higher in long-lived donors than in aged donors. While age rose, TCR beta diversity per million T cells dropped in a roughly linear way.

Then a second PCR, running roughly 7 to 11 cycles, was carried out with a sample-barcoded 5' primer and a J-beta primer mix. Each CDR3 protein is one row after TCRdb ran MiXCR on the 5' RACE reads. The sample contains 380,000 or so distinct CDR3 sequences, approximately 52% of which appear only once. As for this clonotype: The antigen is not known.

V was trimmed by 7 bases and J by 3 bases, leaving 16 bases between them. The CDR3 has 15 residues. Roughly 10 milliliters of peripheral blood were drawn from each donor into EDTA-treated tubes. V is TRBV12-3 or TRBV12-4 and J is TRBJ2-1, with D tentatively TRBD1 (5 bases). The sequenced sample was blood. The receptor was isolated from a man aged 55 to 70 in good health. The CDR3 reads CASTVRQGIYNEQFF. In DNA, the CDR3 is TGTGCCAGCACCGTAAGGCAGGGAATCTACAATGAGCAGTTCTTC.